Listed below are T cell receptor beta chains from one sample, sequenced in a study of Ad26.COV2.S vaccination and SARS-CoV-2 variants. TCRdb's table, derived via immunoSEQ multiplex PCR, lists solely in-frame clones and lacks some. The data hold some 180,000 clones, with roughly 89% observed a single time. The starting material was peripheral blood, obtained after recovery from COVID-19. These receptors were collected from a human donor who had recovered from COVID-19. Both conserved end residues are part of each CDR3. The D gene is left open where the match is weak. Expanded clones get a size class; other rows say once, few or many, or leave the size out.

>NA|TRBV7-6|NA|TRBJ2-5
CASRRLAGLQETQYF
TGTGCCAGCAGGCGACTGGCGGGGCTCCAAGAGACCCAGTACTTC
>NA|TRBV12-3/TRBV12-4|NA|TRBJ1-1
CASSLGPEAFF
TGTGCCAGCAGTTTGGGTCCGGAAGCTTTCTTT
>NA|TRBV3-1/TRBV3-2|TRBD2|TRBJ2-5
CASSRGETSGIRETQYF
TGTGCCAGCAGTCGGGGTGAGACTAGCGGGATCAGAGAGACCCAGTACTTC
>NA|TRBV5-6|NA|TRBJ1-3
CASSLDPLPGNTIYF
TGTGCCAGCAGCTTGGACCCATTGCCCGGAAACACCATATATTTT
>NA|TRBV2|NA|TRBJ2-7
CASSSTYSYEQYF
TGTGCCAGCAGTTCGACCTACTCCTACGAGCAGTACTTC
>NA|TRBV24-1|NA|TRBJ1-5
CATSEAGYTQPQHF
TGTGCCACCAGTGAAGCAGGGTATACACAGCCCCAGCATTTT
>NA|TRBV30|TRBD2|TRBJ2-7
CAWSSAGGGYEQYF
TGTGCCTGGAGTTCAGCGGGAGGGGGCTACGAGCAGTACTTC
>NA|TRBV6-5|NA|TRBJ2-3
CASKGSTDTQYF
TGTGCCAGCAAGGGGAGCACAGATACGCAGTATTTT
>NA|TRBV6-5|NA|TRBJ2-7
CASSPVRVDYEQYF
TGTGCCAGCAGCCCCGTTAGGGTCGACTACGAGCAGTACTTC
>NA|TRBV25-1|NA|TRBJ1-5
CASSDRVWQPQHF
TGTGCCAGCAGTGACAGGGTGTGGCAGCCCCAGCATTTT
>NA|TRBV4-2|NA|TRBJ1-1
CASSPDSMNTEAFF
TGTGCCAGCAGTCCGGACAGTATGAACACTGAAGCTTTCTTT
>NA|TRBV18|NA|TRBJ2-6
CASSPGTTVSGANVLTF
TGTGCCAGCTCACCAGGGACAACTGTCTCTGGGGCCAACGTCCTGACTTTC
>NA|TRBV7-9|NA|TRBJ1-5
CASSFSTGPDQPQHF
TGTGCCAGCAGCTTTAGTACAGGGCCCGATCAGCCCCAGCATTTT
>NA|TRBV6-5|NA|TRBJ1-3
CASSPSYSSGNTIYF
TGTGCCAGCAGTCCCTCCTATAGCAGCGGGAACACCATATATTTT
>NA|TRBV5-4|NA|TRBJ2-3
CASSSDSSTDTQYF
TGTGCCAGCAGCTCAGACTCGAGCACAGATACGCAGTATTTT
>once|TRBV5-1|TRBD1|TRBJ2-1
CASSQIGQGGNEQFF
TGCGCCAGCAGCCAAATAGGACAGGGAGGTAATGAGCAGTTCTTC